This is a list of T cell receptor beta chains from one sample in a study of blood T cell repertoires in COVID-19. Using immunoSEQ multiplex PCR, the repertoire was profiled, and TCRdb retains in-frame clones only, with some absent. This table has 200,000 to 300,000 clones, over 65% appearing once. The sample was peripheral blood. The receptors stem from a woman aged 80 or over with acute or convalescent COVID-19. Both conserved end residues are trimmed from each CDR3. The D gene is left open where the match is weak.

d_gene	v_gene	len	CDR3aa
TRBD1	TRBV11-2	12	ASSPNRDRGEQY
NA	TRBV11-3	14	ASSASWGGGPPEQF
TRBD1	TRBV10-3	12	AISATGGNEKLF
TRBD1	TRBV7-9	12	ASSSRDRGHEQF
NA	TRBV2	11	ASSASPTDTQY
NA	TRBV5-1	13	ASSLEGVPYNEQF
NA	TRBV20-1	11	SASAGNHYGYT
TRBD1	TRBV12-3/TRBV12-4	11	ASSPTGDYGYT
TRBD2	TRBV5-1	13	ASSLALAGAHEQY
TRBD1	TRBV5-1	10	ASRGQFYEQY
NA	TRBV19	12	ASSISPGANVLT
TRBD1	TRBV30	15	AWSTGQGNVVSYEQY
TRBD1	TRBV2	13	ASVGTGQVNSPLH
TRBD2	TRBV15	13	ATSREGLANNEQY
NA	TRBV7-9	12	ASSSQGAYTEAF
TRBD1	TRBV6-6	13	ASSYIRGLSYGYT
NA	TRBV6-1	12	ASSEWGGNTEAF
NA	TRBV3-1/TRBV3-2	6	ASSRGY
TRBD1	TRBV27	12	ASSSRGWGTEAF
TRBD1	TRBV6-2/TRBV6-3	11	ASRYRDRGFQY
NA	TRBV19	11	ASSMGGATEAF
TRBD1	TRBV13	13	ASSYLGGQGNGYT
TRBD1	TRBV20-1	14	SASTGRGYSYNEQF
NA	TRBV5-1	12	ASSLRTANYGYT
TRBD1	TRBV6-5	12	ASSLGQGYSPLH
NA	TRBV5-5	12	ASSLISGQETQY
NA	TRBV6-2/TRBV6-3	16	ASSEPDRRLYSNQPQH
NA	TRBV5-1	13	ASSWQGFGGTEAF
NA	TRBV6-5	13	ASSYEAGARTEAF
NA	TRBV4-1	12	ASSQQGHDQPQH
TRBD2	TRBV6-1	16	ASSDRGSGGARGETQY
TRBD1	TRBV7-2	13	ASSATGQGVSGYT
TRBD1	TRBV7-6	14	ASSAQGAGVGEKLF